This T cell receptor (beta chain) stems from a study of T cell responses to AZD1222 COVID-19 vaccine. Findings and limits, study-wide: Spike-wide vaccine-associated CD4 TCRs dominated at 160-218 and 743-854. A rise in Spike-specific TCR breadth and depth followed two AZD1222 doses.

This table comes from immunoSEQ multiplex PCR, and its TCRdb copy is limited to in-frame clones, with some not included. The table records roughly 140,000 clones, 80% to 90% of them present only once. Remarks on this clone: The antigen is unknown.

Trimming stripped 0 bases from V and 7 bases from J, with 6 bases between. The CDR3 spans 12 residues. Germline CDR1 LNHNV, CDR2 YYDKDF (reference sequence). V gene TRBV15 combines with J gene TRBJ1-2; no definite D call. The material was peripheral blood, obtained on day 0 of AZD1222 vaccination. The TCR comes from an adult in good health. The CDR3 reads CATSRDRVGYTF. The DNA for the CDR3 is TGTGCCACCAGCAGAGATAGGGTTGGCTACACCTTC. The complete variable domain, with remaining parts taken from reference TRBV15 and TRBJ1-2, reads DAMVIQNPRYQVTQFGKPVTLSCSQTLNHNVMYWYQQKSSQAPKLLFHYYDKDFNNEADTPDNFQSRRPNTSFCFLDIRSPGLGDTAMYLCATSRDRVGYTFGSGTRLTVV.